This T cell receptor beta chain appears in the sequencing data of a study of T cell responses to AZD1222 COVID-19 vaccine. Assay: immunoSEQ multiplex PCR; the TCRdb copy retains only in-frame clones and omits some. Of 90,000 to 100,000 clones in the sample, about 89% were seen once. This CDR3 is 16 amino acids long. Germline CDR1 reads SGHTA; CDR2 reads FQGTGA. V lost 1 base and J lost 11, with 23 bases in between. The table lists this clone with a count of one. The receptor was isolated from an adult in good health. Here the sequenced sample was peripheral blood, taken on day 0 of AZD1222 vaccination. The chain joins TRBV7-3 to TRBJ1-1; TRBD1 is a possible D gene (5 bases). The CDR3 DNA reads as TGTGCCAGCAGCTTAATACGGGTACGAGGGACCTCGATTGCTTTCTTT. It specifies CASSLIRVRGTSIAFF.